The T cell receptor beta chain described here comes from a study of shared T cell receptors in the human thymus. CDR3 length: 15 residues. The V end was cut by 5 bases, the J end by 2 bases, with 16 bases between. Germline V gene lookup returns CDR1 SEHNR and CDR2 FQNEAQ (reference sequence). Sequencing used immunoSEQ multiplex PCR; TCRdb keeps in-frame clones, though not all of them. The profile shows some 700,000 clones, approximately 85% of them singletons. The same data also contributed to another study, on human thymus T cells. That work adds: Biased V and J segment usage appeared in thymus and peripheral blood.

The V and J genes are TRBV7-9 and TRBJ2-7, with D tentatively TRBD2 (5 bases). The sequence derives from a girl in the first two years of life with a congenital heart defect. Sequenced material: thymocytes. CDR3 DNA: TGTGCCAGCAGCACACCGAACCGAGGGACCTACGAGCAGTACTTC. Its protein product is CASSTPNRGTYEQYF.